Below, 30 T cell receptor beta chains from the same sample are listed, as sequenced in a study of blood T cells in healthy people across ages. Next came a second PCR, run for about 7 to 12 cycles, which used a sample-barcoded 5' primer along with a J-beta primer mix. TCRdb reprocessed the 5' RACE reads with MiXCR, giving one entry per CDR3 protein. The table shows 750,000 to 850,000 distinct CDR3 sequences, with about 25% occurring only once. The same data also contributed to another study, on T cells of mothers and their children.

Specimen: blood. The receptors shown here come from a boy under 18 in good health.

This clonotype was counted a few times. The genes are TRBV15 and TRBJ2-3; D is undetermined. Germline assignment: CDR1 LNHNV and CDR2 YYDKDF (reference sequence). The V and J ends lost 3 bases and 2 bases respectively, with 9 bases between them. This CDR3 comprises 14 residues. In DNA form, the CDR3 reads TGTGCCACCAGCAGCTGGACGGACACAGATACGCAGTATTTT. Translated: CATSSWTDTDTQYF.

V usage is TRBV7-2 and J usage is TRBJ1-1, with D possibly matching TRBD1 (6 bases). The germline V gene has CDR1 SGHTA and CDR2 FQGNSA. This CDR3 has 15 residues. V gave up 5 bases and J gave up 5 bases, with 18 bases separating them. CDR3 in amino acids: CASSREGGPGTEAFF. CDR3 DNA sequence: TGTGCCAGCAGCCGCGAGGGGGGCCCGGGGACTGAAGCTTTCTTT.

This clonotype was found a few times. V is TRBV29-1 and J is TRBJ2-2, with 8 bases aligning to TRBD1. V dropped 3 bases and J dropped 4; count of bases not matched to a gene: 16. CDR3 length equals 18 residues. The germline V gene has CDR1 SQVTM and CDR2 ANQGSEA. The CDR3 reads CSVDCSFRTGRSTGELFF. Written as DNA, the CDR3 is TGCAGCGTTGATTGTTCGTTTCGGACAGGGAGGTCCACCGGGGAGCTGTTTTTT.

For the CDR3, the DNA is TGTGCCAGCAGTTCCCCACGGATTTATGCCTACAATGAGCAGTTCTTC. Translated: CASSSPRIYAYNEQFF. The chain carries TRBV28 and TRBJ2-1, with D uncertain. This CDR3 has 16 amino acids. V was clipped by 4 bases and J by 2 bases, with 15 bases between them. Germline V gene data show CDR1 as MDHEN and CDR2 as SYDVKM.

This clonotype was found many times. This rearrangement joins TRBV29-1 to TRBJ2-2; TRBD2 matches at 7 bases. This CDR3 region has 12 residues. Unmatched junction bases numbered 2, after V lost 3 bases and J lost 7 bases. Germline V CDR1 and CDR2: SQVTM, ANQGSEA. The CDR3, as DNA: TGCAGCGTTGAGGGGGGGTACGGGGAGCTGTTTTTT. It yields the protein CSVEGGYGELFF.

The J gene is TRBJ1-5, the V gene TRBV20-1; unclear D gene. CDR1 and CDR2 (germline): DFQATT, SNEGSKA (reference sequence). This CDR3 region has 12 residues. CDR3 sequence: CSAASGNQPQHF. CDR3 DNA sequence: TGCAGCGCTGCGAGCGGCAATCAGCCCCAGCATTTT.

This chain uses TRBV14 with TRBJ2-2; a possible D gene is TRBD1 (6 bases). The germline CDR1 and CDR2 sequences are SGHDN and FVKESK. This CDR3 has 15 residues. V was shortened by 5 bases and J by 0 bases, with 10 bases between the two germline ends. CDR3 coding DNA: TGTGCCAGCAGCTCTTACAGGGCGAACACCGGGGAGCTGTTTTTT. This translates into CASSSYRANTGELFF. Full variable domain (missing parts from reference TRBV14 and TRBJ2-2): EAGVTQFPSHSVIEKGQTVTLRCDPISGHDNLYWYRRVMGKEIKFLLHFVKESKQDESGMPNNRFLAERTGGTYSTLKVQPAELEDSGVYFCASSSYRANTGELFFGEGSRLTVL.

This clonotype appeared a few times. This chain connects TRBV7-2 to TRBJ2-5, with TRBD2 matching 9 bases. Near its end, the DNA agrees better with TRBJ2-1, so the J call may be wrong. The germline V gene encodes CDR1 SGHTA and CDR2 FQGNSA. This CDR3 contains 14 residues. CDR3 loop: CASSLGLAANEQFF. For the CDR3, the DNA is TGTGCCAGCAGCTTAGGACTAGCGGCTAATGAGCAGTTCTTC.

This sequence joins TRBV6-2 or TRBV6-3 and TRBJ2-7, with unresolved D. The CDR3 runs 13 residues. Trimming pared 0 bases from V and 3 bases from J, leaving 6 bases between. Germline CDR1 and CDR2: MNHEY and SVGEGT. The CDR3 bases are TGTGCCAGCAGTTACTCTTCTAACTACGAGCAGTACTTC. Its protein product is CASSYSSNYEQYF.

This clonotype was counted between two and nine times. The chain joins TRBV30 to TRBJ2-3, with D perhaps assigned TRBD1 or TRBD2 (5 bases each). The CDR3 sequence is 16 residues long. V lost 0 bases to trimming and J lost 3 bases, with 16 bases between them. Germline V gene data show CDR1 as GTSNPN and CDR2 as SVGIG (reference sequence). In DNA, the CDR3 is TGTGCCTGGAGTGTACTTTCGGGGCTAGGAACAGATACGCAGTATTTT. Amino acid sequence: CAWSVLSGLGTDTQYF.

The chain links TRBV6-5 to TRBJ2-3, with D perhaps matching TRBD1 or TRBD2 (5 bases each). Trimming removed 2 bases at V and 4 bases at J, with 13 bases between. CDR1 and CDR2 (germline): MNHEY, SVGAGI. This CDR3 has 15 residues. In DNA form, the CDR3 reads TGTGCCAGCAGTTACGAGGGGCTCCCCCCAGATACGCAGTATTTT. It yields the protein CASSYEGLPPDTQYF.

This clonotype was recorded a few times. This rearrangement joins TRBV12-3 or TRBV12-4 to TRBJ2-3, with 11 bases lining up with TRBD2. Unmatched junction bases numbered 6, after V lost 3 bases and J lost 4 bases. This CDR3 comprises 16 residues. DNA of the CDR3: TGTGCCAGCAGTTTCGTAGCGGGGGGGCTTTCAGATACGCAGTATTTT. It specifies CASSFVAGGLSDTQYF.

The V call is TRBV12-5, the J call TRBJ2-1, with TRBD2 identical over 8 bases. The CDR3 totals 14 residues. V was pared by 3 bases and J by 6 bases, with 4 bases of the junction left unmatched. The germline gives CDR1 LGHNT, CDR2 FRNRAP. CDR3 residues: CASGFELAVNEQFF. The CDR3 region has the DNA TGTGCTAGTGGTTTCGAACTAGCGGTCAATGAGCAGTTCTTC.

This clonotype has at least ten counts. V gene TRBV28 combines with J gene TRBJ2-5, with 11 bases aligning to TRBD2. Germline CDR1 reads MDHEN; CDR2 reads SYDVKM. J lost 3 bases, V lost 6 bases, and 3 bases had no gene match. CDR3 length: 14 residues. The CDR3 sequence is CASRPGLAEETQYF. CDR3 DNA: TGTGCCAGCAGGCCGGGACTAGCGGAAGAGACCCAGTACTTC. Full variable domain (outside the CDR3, taken from reference TRBV28 and TRBJ2-5): DVKVTQSSRYLVKRTGEKVFLECVQDMDHENMFWYRQDPGLGLRLIYFSYDVKMKEKGDIPEGYSVSREKKERFSLILESASTNQTSMYLCASRPGLAEETQYFGPGTRLLVL.

The chain is built from TRBV7-2 and TRBJ1-6; possibly TRBD1 for D (6 bases). This CDR3 has 15 amino acids. From germline, CDR1 is SGHTA and CDR2 FQGNSA. The ends were cut back, 5 bases at V and 12 bases at J, with 20 bases in the middle. The CDR3 nucleotides read TGTGCCAGCAGCCTAAACAGGGATGGGTTTTTACCCCTCCACTTT. As protein: CASSLNRDGFLPLHF.

This clonotype was seen more than once but under ten times. This chain uses TRBV10-3 with TRBJ2-1, with 12 bases identical to TRBD2. With V trimmed by 6 bases and J by 8 bases, 14 bases remained unmatched. CDR3 length: 17 residues. Germline-derived CDR1 and CDR2 are ENHRY and SYGVKD. CDR3 sequence reads: CAISERASGRARDEQFF. CDR3 DNA sequence: TGTGCCATCAGCGAAAGAGCTAGCGGGAGGGCCAGGGATGAGCAGTTCTTC.

This clonotype was counted between two and nine times. This chain links TRBV5-8 with TRBJ2-4; D uncertain. The germline CDR1 and CDR2 sequences are SGHTS and YDEGEE. V was clipped by 0 bases and J by 6 bases, with 7 bases between them. The CDR3 consists of 13 residues. The CDR3 loop reads CASSLARLNIQYF. The CDR3 region has the DNA TGTGCCAGCAGCTTGGCACGGCTAAACATTCAGTACTTC.

This clonotype was observed a few times. V is TRBV7-2 and J is TRBJ1-5, with a possible D match to TRBD1 (5 bases). In germline, CDR1 is SGHTA, CDR2 FQGNSA. This CDR3 comprises 15 residues. V was shortened by 5 bases and J by 0 bases, with 11 bases between the two germline ends. Here the CDR3 reads CASSPDNFSNQPQHF. In DNA form, the CDR3 reads TGTGCCAGCAGCCCGGACAACTTTAGCAATCAGCCCCAGCATTTT.

V and J are TRBV29-1 and TRBJ2-5, with a possible D match to TRBD2 (6 bases). The assigned J gene may be wrong: the sequence end matches TRBJ2-7 better. The CDR3 contains 13 residues. Germline lookup yields CDR1 SQVTM and CDR2 ANQGSEA. Written as DNA, the CDR3 is TGCAGCGTTGAGACCGGGCGGGGTTACGAGCAGTACTTC. This encodes CSVETGRGYEQYF.

Here the CDR3 reads CAISPGQGILLYNEQFF. For the CDR3, the DNA is TGTGCCATCAGCCCGGGACAGGGGATCCTTCTCTACAATGAGCAGTTCTTC. The rearrangement links TRBV10-3 to TRBJ2-1, with 10 bases matching TRBD1. Germline CDR1 is ENHRY and CDR2 is SYGVKD. This CDR3 region has 17 residues. Trimming at V came to 6 bases and at J to 3 bases, leaving 11 bases not matched to a gene.

The rearrangement joins TRBV5-5 to TRBJ2-2, with TRBD1 as a possible D gene (7 bases). The CDR3 extends over 15 amino acids. The germline gives CDR1 SGHKS, CDR2 YYEKEE (reference sequence). V was trimmed by 4 bases and J by 7 bases, leaving 17 bases between them. This chain's CDR3 is CASSETARGDGELFF. CDR3 coding DNA: TGTGCCAGCAGCGAAACGGCCAGGGGGGACGGGGAGCTGTTTTTT.

The rearrangement joins TRBV27 to TRBJ2-7; maybe TRBD2 (5 bases). Germline loops: CDR1 MNHEY, CDR2 SMNVEV (reference sequence). This CDR3 has 13 residues. The V end lost 6 bases, the J end lost 2 bases, and 11 bases lay between the germline ends. The CDR3 coding sequence is TGTGCCAGCAGCACGGGGTCGGCCTACGAGCAGTACTTC. It specifies CASSTGSAYEQYF.

This clonotype was seen more than once but under ten times. The chain carries TRBV7-2 and TRBJ1-1; D is unresolved. Germline loops: CDR1 SGHTA, CDR2 FQGNSA. This CDR3 has 11 amino acids. The V end lost 6 bases, the J end lost 3 bases, and 5 bases lay between the germline ends. The CDR3 region is CASRRDTEAFF. CDR3 in DNA: TGTGCCAGCAGAAGGGACACTGAAGCTTTCTTT.

CDR3 region: CAWSVGGAYEQYF. The CDR3 region has the DNA TGTGCCTGGAGTGTAGGGGGAGCCTACGAGCAGTACTTC. This chain connects TRBV30 to TRBJ2-7, with D possibly being TRBD1 (6 bases). Germline V lookup: CDR1 GTSNPN, CDR2 SVGIG (reference sequence). The CDR3 is 13 amino acids. The ends were cut back, 0 bases at V and 2 bases at J, with 8 bases in the middle.

The sample holds many counts of this clonotype. This chain joins TRBV12-3 or TRBV12-4 and TRBJ2-5; 7 bases align to TRBD1. The junction had 11 bases not matched to a gene; V was cut back by 5 bases and J by 2 bases. The CDR3 is 16 residues long. CDR3 region: CASSPGETGIQETQYF. The CDR3 nucleotides read TGTGCCAGCAGTCCAGGAGAGACAGGGATTCAAGAGACCCAGTACTTC.

The gene calls are TRBV20-1 and TRBJ2-1; the match to TRBD2 covers 7 bases. The CDR3 is made up of 14 amino acids. CDR1 is DFQATT, CDR2 SNEGSKA, per germline (reference sequence). Trimming at V came to 5 bases and at J to 4 bases, leaving 8 bases not matched to a gene. DNA of the CDR3: TGCAGTGCTCGGCGGCCTAGCGGATACAATGAGCAGTTCTTC. Protein product: CSARRPSGYNEQFF.

This clonotype has only a few counts. V gene TRBV2 combines with J gene TRBJ2-3, with 11 bases matching TRBD1. Unmatched junction bases numbered 8, after V lost 8 bases and J lost 1 base. The germline gives CDR1 SNHLY, CDR2 FYNNEI. The CDR3 spans 16 residues. The CDR3 loop is CASRDRGTPGTDTQYF. The DNA for the CDR3 is TGTGCCAGCCGGGACAGGGGGACCCCCGGCACAGATACGCAGTATTTT. Full variable domain (missing parts from reference TRBV2 and TRBJ2-3): EPEVTQTPSHQVTQMGQEVILRCVPISNHLYFYWYRQILGQKVEFLVSFYNNEISEKSEIFDDQFSVERPDGSNFTLKIRSTKLEDSAMYFCASRDRGTPGTDTQYFGPGTRLTVL.

The chain couples TRBV19 to TRBJ2-1; TRBD2 aligns across 10 bases. Germline CDR1 and CDR2: LNHDA and SQIVND (reference sequence). The CDR3 runs to 14 residues. The J segment lost 7 bases and the V segment lost 5 bases, leaving 5 bases of the junction unmatched. Written as DNA, the CDR3 is TGTGCCAGTAGTTGGCTAGCGGGAGTAAATGAGCAGTTCTTC. Protein sequence: CASSWLAGVNEQFF.

The V call is TRBV20-1, the J call TRBJ2-7; the match to TRBD1 covers 8 bases. J gave up 3 bases and V 3 bases, and 4 bases lay outside the gene matches. This CDR3 contains 13 residues. The germline V gene has CDR1 DFQATT and CDR2 SNEGSKA (reference sequence). The CDR3 DNA reads TGCAGTGCTAGGAACACAGGGGGCTACGAGCAGTACTTC. This encodes CSARNTGGYEQYF.

The CDR3 DNA sequence: TGTGCCAGCGGACTAGCGGGAGATGGGTCCTACGAGCAGTACTTC. Its translation is CASGLAGDGSYEQYF. This chain joins TRBV4-2 and TRBJ2-5, with 13 bases lining up with TRBD2. Judging by the DNA end, TRBJ2-7 fits better; the J call may be wrong. From germline, CDR1 is LGHNA and CDR2 YNFKEQ. CDR3 length: 15 amino acids.